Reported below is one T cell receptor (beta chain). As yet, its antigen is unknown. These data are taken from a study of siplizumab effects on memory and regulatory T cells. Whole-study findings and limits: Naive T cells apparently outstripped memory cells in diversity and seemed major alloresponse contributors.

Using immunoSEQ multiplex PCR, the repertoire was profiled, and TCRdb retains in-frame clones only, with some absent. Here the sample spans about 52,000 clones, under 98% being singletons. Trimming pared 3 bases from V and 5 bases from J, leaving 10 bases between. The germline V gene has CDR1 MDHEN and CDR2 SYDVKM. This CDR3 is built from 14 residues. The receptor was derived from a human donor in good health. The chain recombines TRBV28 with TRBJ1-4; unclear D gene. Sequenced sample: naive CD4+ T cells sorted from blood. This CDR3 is CASSFSLPNEKLFF. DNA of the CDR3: TGTGCCAGCAGTTTCTCCCTGCCGAATGAAAAACTGTTTTTT.